Listed below are T cell receptor beta chains from one sample, sequenced in a study of cytomegalovirus exposure and HLA in healthy donors. Produced via immunoSEQ multiplex PCR; TCRdb's table is partial and in-frame only. This table has under 200,000 clones, 84% appearing once. The sequencing input was PBMCs. The receptors stem from a boy between 2 and 15 years old in good health and CMV-seronegative. CDR3s include the opening cysteine and the closing phenylalanine or tryptophan. The D gene is left open where the match is weak. Clone sizes are given selectively: once, few, many, or a class where the clone is expanded.

v_call: TRBV7-9; d_call: -; j_call: TRBJ1-1; clone_size: -; cdr3_nt: TGTGCCAGCAGCTTAGAGCGAGGAAGCATGAACACTGAAGCTTTCTTT; cdr3_aa: CASSLERGSMNTEAFF
v_call: TRBV5-4; d_call: TRBD2; j_call: TRBJ2-1; clone_size: -; cdr3_nt: TGTGCCAGCAGCCCCGGGCTAGCGGGTTACAATGAGCAGTTCTTC; cdr3_aa: CASSPGLAGYNEQFF
v_call: TRBV19; d_call: -; j_call: TRBJ1-5; clone_size: -; cdr3_nt: TGTGCCAGTAGTAGAGGGAGCAAAAATCAGCCCCAGCATTTT; cdr3_aa: CASSRGSKNQPQHF
v_call: TRBV27; d_call: TRBD1; j_call: TRBJ2-2; clone_size: -; cdr3_nt: TGTGCCAGCAGTCCCCATGGGACAGCGAACACCGGGGAGCTGTTTTTT; cdr3_aa: CASSPHGTANTGELFF
v_call: TRBV18; d_call: -; j_call: TRBJ2-7; clone_size: -; cdr3_nt: TGTGCCAGCTCACCCCTCCCGCGGGACAGCCTAGGTTTGGACTTC; cdr3_aa: CASSPLPRDSLGLDF
v_call: TRBV11-2; d_call: -; j_call: TRBJ2-1; clone_size: -; cdr3_nt: TGTGCCAGCAGCTCTCCTAGCTGGAGCTCCTACAATGAGCAGTTCTTC; cdr3_aa: CASSSPSWSSYNEQFF
v_call: TRBV9; d_call: -; j_call: TRBJ1-2; clone_size: -; cdr3_nt: TGTGCCAGCAGCGTAGGACAGGCAGTACCAAACTATGGCTACACCTTC; cdr3_aa: CASSVGQAVPNYGYTF
v_call: TRBV5-6; d_call: TRBD2; j_call: TRBJ2-1; clone_size: -; cdr3_nt: TGTGCCAGCAGCTTCGGACTAGTGCCCCGTTTCACCGACAATGAGCAGTTCTTC; cdr3_aa: CASSFGLVPRFTDNEQFF
v_call: TRBV19; d_call: TRBD2; j_call: TRBJ2-1; clone_size: -; cdr3_nt: TGTGCCACCAGGACTAGCGGGACTATGAATGAGCAGTTCTTC; cdr3_aa: CATRTSGTMNEQFF
v_call: TRBV18; d_call: TRBD2; j_call: TRBJ2-3; clone_size: -; cdr3_nt: TGTGCCAGCTCACCAAGGGGAGCGGGATGGACAGATACGCAGTATTTT; cdr3_aa: CASSPRGAGWTDTQYF
v_call: TRBV7-2; d_call: -; j_call: TRBJ1-1; clone_size: -; cdr3_nt: TGTGCCAGCAGCTCCCATGGAGTCAACACTGAAGCTTTCTTT; cdr3_aa: CASSSHGVNTEAFF
v_call: TRBV6-4; d_call: -; j_call: TRBJ1-1; clone_size: -; cdr3_nt: TGTGCCAGCAGTGGGGACTTATACACTGAAGCTTTCTTT; cdr3_aa: CASSGDLYTEAFF
v_call: TRBV15; d_call: -; j_call: TRBJ1-1; clone_size: -; cdr3_nt: TGTGCCACCAGCAGAGCGGACAGACAGAACACTGAAGCTTTCTTT; cdr3_aa: CATSRADRQNTEAFF
v_call: TRBV6-6; d_call: -; j_call: TRBJ2-1; clone_size: -; cdr3_nt: TGTGCCAGCGGGGTCGGGGGCAATGAGCAGTTCTTC; cdr3_aa: CASGVGGNEQFF
v_call: TRBV6-1; d_call: TRBD1; j_call: TRBJ1-1; clone_size: -; cdr3_nt: TGTGCCAGCAGACAGGGGGTGACGTCCACTGAAGCTTTCTTT; cdr3_aa: CASRQGVTSTEAFF
v_call: TRBV6-5; d_call: -; j_call: TRBJ2-3; clone_size: -; cdr3_nt: TGTGCCAGCAGTTACGGAGTAGGTCGCACAGATACGCAGTATTTT; cdr3_aa: CASSYGVGRTDTQYF
v_call: TRBV19; d_call: TRBD1; j_call: TRBJ1-1; clone_size: -; cdr3_nt: TGTGCCAGTAGTGCCCTTGGGGACAGTGAAGCTTTCTTT; cdr3_aa: CASSALGDSEAFF
v_call: TRBV6-5; d_call: TRBD2; j_call: TRBJ2-2; clone_size: -; cdr3_nt: TGTGCCAGCAGTTACGACGGGAGGCTGAACACCGGGGAGCTGTTTTTT; cdr3_aa: CASSYDGRLNTGELFF
v_call: TRBV7-2; d_call: -; j_call: TRBJ1-2; clone_size: -; cdr3_nt: TGTGCCAGCAGCTCAAGACAGTTTGGTGGCTACACCTTC; cdr3_aa: CASSSRQFGGYTF
v_call: TRBV5-1; d_call: TRBD2; j_call: TRBJ2-7; clone_size: -; cdr3_nt: TGCGCCAGCAGCTCAACCGGGACTAGCGGGAGCGAGCAGTACTTC; cdr3_aa: CASSSTGTSGSEQYF
v_call: TRBV18; d_call: TRBD1; j_call: TRBJ1-1; clone_size: -; cdr3_nt: TGTGCCAGCTCCTTGGGACAGGGGGCATACACTGAAGCTTTCTTT; cdr3_aa: CASSLGQGAYTEAFF
v_call: TRBV30; d_call: -; j_call: TRBJ1-2; clone_size: -; cdr3_nt: TGTGCCTGGAGTCTTAGCGGGAGCTATGGCTACACCTTC; cdr3_aa: CAWSLSGSYGYTF
v_call: TRBV25-1; d_call: -; j_call: TRBJ1-1; clone_size: -; cdr3_nt: TGTGCCAGCAGTGACCCGACAGGTGGAGACACTGAAGCTTTCTTT; cdr3_aa: CASSDPTGGDTEAFF
v_call: TRBV27; d_call: TRBD1; j_call: TRBJ2-3; clone_size: -; cdr3_nt: TGTGCCAGCAGTCCGTGGGACAGAAGCACAGATACGCAGTATTTT; cdr3_aa: CASSPWDRSTDTQYF
v_call: TRBV19; d_call: TRBD2; j_call: TRBJ2-3; clone_size: -; cdr3_nt: TGTGCCAGTAGGGGACTAGCGGGAGGCTACACAGATACGCAGTATTTT; cdr3_aa: CASRGLAGGYTDTQYF
v_call: TRBV19; d_call: TRBD1; j_call: TRBJ1-5; clone_size: few; cdr3_nt: TGTGCCAGCCGACAGGGGAATCAGCCCCAGCATTTT; cdr3_aa: CASRQGNQPQHF
v_call: TRBV27; d_call: TRBD1; j_call: TRBJ2-7; clone_size: -; cdr3_nt: TGTGCCAGCAGTTGGACAGGGGGCCGGGAGCAGTACTTC; cdr3_aa: CASSWTGGREQYF
v_call: TRBV19; d_call: TRBD1; j_call: TRBJ2-7; clone_size: -; cdr3_nt: TGTGCCAGTAGCTCAGGGGGCTACTACGGGCAGTACTTC; cdr3_aa: CASSSGGYYGQYF
v_call: TRBV7-3; d_call: TRBD1; j_call: TRBJ1-2; clone_size: once; cdr3_nt: TGTGCCAGCAGCTTACTTCCCGGGACAGCCCCCGGAGGCTACACCTTC; cdr3_aa: CASSLLPGTAPGGYTF
v_call: TRBV5-6; d_call: TRBD1; j_call: TRBJ1-5; clone_size: -; cdr3_nt: TGTGCCAGCAGCGAGGGACAGGGGAATCAGCCCCAGCATTTT; cdr3_aa: CASSEGQGNQPQHF
v_call: TRBV5-1; d_call: TRBD2; j_call: TRBJ2-7; clone_size: -; cdr3_nt: TGCGCCAGCAGCCTCGCCGGGACTAGCGGCTACGAGCAGTACTTC; cdr3_aa: CASSLAGTSGYEQYF
v_call: TRBV6-6; d_call: -; j_call: TRBJ1-3; clone_size: few; cdr3_nt: TGTGCCAGCAGTTACGCTCGGGGAAACACCATATATTTT; cdr3_aa: CASSYARGNTIYF
v_call: TRBV4-1; d_call: -; j_call: TRBJ2-7; clone_size: -; cdr3_nt: TGCGCCAGCAGCGCCGACACTAGCTACGAGCAGTACTTC; cdr3_aa: CASSADTSYEQYF
v_call: TRBV19; d_call: -; j_call: TRBJ2-7; clone_size: -; cdr3_nt: TGTGCCAGTAGCGGGGCAGGGGCCCTTCGTCTAAACGAGCAGTACTTC; cdr3_aa: CASSGAGALRLNEQYF
v_call: TRBV21-1; d_call: -; j_call: TRBJ2-1; clone_size: -; cdr3_nt: TGTGCCAGCAGCAAAGGGGAAAAACCGGGACAGGGGGCCCCGTGCCCCTACAATGAGCAGTTCTTC; cdr3_aa: CASSKGEKPGQGAPCPYNEQFF
v_call: TRBV30; d_call: -; j_call: TRBJ1-1; clone_size: once; cdr3_nt: TGTGCCTGGAGTGGGGGACTTTTGAACACTGAAGCTTTCTTT; cdr3_aa: CAWSGGLLNTEAFF
v_call: TRBV4-2; d_call: TRBD1; j_call: TRBJ2-1; clone_size: -; cdr3_nt: TGTGCCAGCAGCCAACCGGACAGGGATTACAATGAGCAGTTCTTC; cdr3_aa: CASSQPDRDYNEQFF
v_call: TRBV5-6; d_call: -; j_call: TRBJ2-7; clone_size: -; cdr3_nt: TGTGCCAGCAGCTTTAGCGGCTCCTACGAGCAGTACTTC; cdr3_aa: CASSFSGSYEQYF
v_call: TRBV30; d_call: TRBD1; j_call: TRBJ2-7; clone_size: -; cdr3_nt: TGTGCCTGGAGCGTAAGGCGGGACAGGGCCTACGAGCAGTACTTC; cdr3_aa: CAWSVRRDRAYEQYF
v_call: TRBV12-5; d_call: -; j_call: TRBJ2-1; clone_size: -; cdr3_nt: TGTGCTAGTGGTTTGGTCCTAGCTAGCTCCTACAATGAGCAGTTCTTC; cdr3_aa: CASGLVLASSYNEQFF
v_call: TRBV5-4; d_call: TRBD1; j_call: TRBJ2-4; clone_size: -; cdr3_nt: TGTGCCAGCAGCCACGGGAACAGGGGGCGAGACATTCAGTACTTC; cdr3_aa: CASSHGNRGRDIQYF
v_call: TRBV4-1; d_call: -; j_call: TRBJ2-2; clone_size: -; cdr3_nt: TGCGCCAGCAGCCAAGTCCACCATGCGAGATACGCCGGGGAGCTGTTTTTT; cdr3_aa: CASSQVHHARYAGELFF
v_call: TRBV11-2; d_call: TRBD2; j_call: TRBJ2-5; clone_size: -; cdr3_nt: TGTGCCAGCAGCTTGGGGGCCGGGAGGGGAGTCTACCAAGAGACCCAGTACTTC; cdr3_aa: CASSLGAGRGVYQETQYF
v_call: TRBV7-9; d_call: TRBD1; j_call: TRBJ2-7; clone_size: -; cdr3_nt: TGTGCCAGCAGCTTACCAGCACAGGGGACCGAGCAGTACTTC; cdr3_aa: CASSLPAQGTEQYF
v_call: TRBV9; d_call: TRBD2; j_call: TRBJ2-1; clone_size: -; cdr3_nt: TGTGCCAGCAGCGTACAGCGGGAGGTCATCAATGAGCAGTTCTTC; cdr3_aa: CASSVQREVINEQFF
v_call: TRBV6-5; d_call: TRBD1; j_call: TRBJ2-7; clone_size: -; cdr3_nt: TGTGCCAGCAGTTATATCGGACAGGGGGCCTACGAGCAGTACTTC; cdr3_aa: CASSYIGQGAYEQYF
v_call: TRBV10-3; d_call: TRBD1; j_call: TRBJ2-1; clone_size: -; cdr3_nt: TGTGCCATCCGACAGGGACAGGACAATGAGCAGTTCTTC; cdr3_aa: CAIRQGQDNEQFF
v_call: TRBV11-1; d_call: TRBD2; j_call: TRBJ2-2; clone_size: -; cdr3_nt: TGTGCCAGCAGCTTATATGGACTAGCGGGAGAGGCCGGGGAGCTGTTTTTT; cdr3_aa: CASSLYGLAGEAGELFF
v_call: TRBV4-1; d_call: TRBD2; j_call: TRBJ2-2; clone_size: -; cdr3_nt: TGCGCCAGCAGCCATCTCCCCGGGGAGGCTAGCGGGAGGTTCACCGGGGAGCTGTTTTTT; cdr3_aa: CASSHLPGEASGRFTGELFF
v_call: TRBV27; d_call: -; j_call: TRBJ2-7; clone_size: -; cdr3_nt: TGTGCCAGCAGTTTAATCGGGGGCTCCTACGAGCAGTACTTC; cdr3_aa: CASSLIGGSYEQYF
v_call: TRBV7-7; d_call: -; j_call: TRBJ2-1; clone_size: -; cdr3_nt: TGTGCTAGCAGCTTACGGCCCTCTGAACAGCCCAATGAGCAGTTCTTC; cdr3_aa: CASSLRPSEQPNEQFF
v_call: TRBV10-1; d_call: TRBD1; j_call: TRBJ1-1; clone_size: -; cdr3_nt: TGCGCCAGCAGTGAGCACAGGGGGACTGAAGCTTTCTTT; cdr3_aa: CASSEHRGTEAFF
v_call: TRBV30; d_call: -; j_call: TRBJ1-6; clone_size: -; cdr3_nt: TGTGCCTGGGGGTCAGGGAAAGATTCACCCCTCCACTTT; cdr3_aa: CAWGSGKDSPLHF